These 32 T cell receptor beta chains share one sample of origin, sequenced in a study of T cell repertoires in cytomegalovirus infection. One entry per CDR3 protein, called by TCRdb with MiXCR from the reads. This sample has 200,000 to 300,000 distinct CDR3 sequences, with about an eighth found just once. The source material was PBMCs. Receptors were obtained from a human donor in good health (CMV status not recorded). Some clones in this sample may be carry-over from other donors' samples.

The chain carries TRBV28 and TRBJ2-7, with 11 bases identical to TRBD1. Losses at the gene ends were 5 bases for V and 4 bases for J; bases not matched to a gene: 7. The CDR3 totals 15 residues. Germline loops: CDR1 MDHEN, CDR2 SYDVKM. In nucleotides, the CDR3 is TGTGCCAGCAGTCCACCCGGGACAGGGGGTTACGAGCAGTACTTC. Residues: CASSPPGTGGYEQYF.

The chain has TRBV2 and TRBJ2-5, with 9 positions matching TRBD2. Germline V lookup: CDR1 SNHLY, CDR2 FYNNEI. After removal of 8 bases from V and 2 bases from J, the junction contained 9 bases not matched to a gene. This CDR3 contains 15 residues. CDR3 nucleotide sequence: TGTGCCAGCCAGAGAGGGGCGGGAGGGCAAGAGACCCAGTACTTC. This gives the protein CASQRGAGGQETQYF.

The table lists this clonotype with many counts. CDR3 coding DNA: TGTGCCAGCAGTCTAGCGGGGAGACAGCTAAAGTACGAGCAGTACTTC. Its protein product is CASSLAGRQLKYEQYF. The rearrangement joins TRBV7-2 to TRBJ2-7, with 9 bases lining up with TRBD2. The junction had 13 bases not matched to a gene; V was cut back by 6 bases and J by 4 bases. Germline V gene data show CDR1 as SGHTA and CDR2 as FQGNSA. This CDR3 comprises 16 residues.

The chain employs TRBV20-1 and TRBJ2-7, with 11 bases lining up with TRBD2. The length of the CDR3 is 16 residues. Trimming took 2 bases from V and 3 from J; bases not matched to a gene: 9. Germline V gene lookup returns CDR1 DFQATT and CDR2 SNEGSKA (reference sequence). CDR3 sequence: CSARNPSGGPNYEQYF. The CDR3 region has the DNA TGCAGTGCTAGAAACCCTAGCGGGGGGCCAAACTACGAGCAGTACTTC.

This clonotype was seen many times. The CDR3, as DNA: TGCAGTGCTTATGACATCTCTGGGGCCAACGTCCTGACTTTC. It specifies CSAYDISGANVLTF. This chain connects TRBV20-1 to TRBJ2-6, with D hard to call. The CDR3 runs 14 residues. V shed 5 bases and J shed 0 bases, with 8 bases lying between them. Per the germline V gene, CDR1 is DFQATT and CDR2 is SNEGSKA (reference sequence).

This clonotype was picked up many times. The J gene is TRBJ2-3, the V gene TRBV11-3; D gene ambiguous. The germline V gene encodes CDR1 SGHNT and CDR2 YENEEA. V was clipped by 5 bases and J by 2 bases, with 8 bases between them. CDR3 length equals 13 residues. The CDR3 coding sequence is TGTGCCAGCAGCACCCGGATCACAGATACGCAGTATTTT. Residues: CASSTRITDTQYF.

The rearrangement uses TRBV20-1 and TRBJ1-6; TRBD1 aligns across 9 bases. The CDR3 is 15 amino acids. V shed 4 bases and J 7 bases; nucleotides not matched to a gene: 8. The germline gives CDR1 DFQATT, CDR2 SNEGSKA (reference sequence). The CDR3 bases are TGCAGTGCTATACACTCGGGACAGGGAAATTCACCCCTCCACTTT. Translating gives CSAIHSGQGNSPLHF.

J is TRBJ2-1 and V is TRBV23-1; 9 bases are shared with TRBD2. TRBV23-1 is recorded as an ORF, its role being uncertain. This CDR3 contains 16 residues. Germline trimming cut 4 bases from V and 5 bases from J; bases unmatched to any gene: 9. The CDR3 loop is CASSPSGLALHNEQFF. CDR3 DNA sequence: TGCGCCAGCAGTCCCTCAGGACTAGCGCTCCACAATGAGCAGTTCTTC.

This clonotype was counted ten times or more. The chain links TRBV28 to TRBJ2-7; 11 bases are a match to TRBD1. Germline V gives CDR1 MDHEN, CDR2 SYDVKM. V gave up 7 bases and J gave up 4 bases; unmatched junction bases: 9. This CDR3 is built from 15 residues. CDR3 region: CASTARDRGSYEQYF. CDR3 in DNA: TGTGCCAGCACTGCTCGGGACAGGGGGAGTTACGAGCAGTACTTC.

The chain couples TRBV29-1 to TRBJ2-7; D not certain. V dropped 7 bases and J dropped 5 bases, with 12 bases sitting between them. The CDR3 runs 11 residues. Germline V gives CDR1 SQVTM, CDR2 ANQGSEA. CDR3 loop: CSGSVTDEQYF. CDR3 DNA: TGCAGCGGGTCTGTGACCGACGAGCAGTACTTC.

The table lists this clonotype with many counts. The rearrangement joins TRBV15 to TRBJ2-7; no clear D. The CDR3 contains 14 residues. The V gene lost 0 bases and the J gene lost 2 bases, with 8 bases spanning the gap. Germline V CDR1 and CDR2: LNHNV, YYDKDF (reference sequence). Here the CDR3 DNA reads TGTGCCACCAGCAGAGAGCTTGGAACCTACGAGCAGTACTTC. Encoded protein: CATSRELGTYEQYF. Full variable domain (remainder filled in from reference TRBV15 and TRBJ2-7): DAMVIQNPRYQVTQFGKPVTLSCSQTLNHNVMYWYQQKSSQAPKLLFHYYDKDFNNEADTPDNFQSRRPNTSFCFLDIRSPGLGDTAMYLCATSRELGTYEQYFGPGTRLTVT.

The CDR3, as DNA: TGCAGTGCTAGGGGACAGGCGGACACCGGGGAGCTGTTTTTT. This codes for CSARGQADTGELFF. This sequence joins TRBV20-1 and TRBJ2-2, with 8 bases aligning to TRBD1. Trimming at V came to 3 bases and at J to 3 bases, leaving 3 bases not matched to a gene. The CDR3 extends over 14 amino acids. Germline V gene data show CDR1 as DFQATT and CDR2 as SNEGSKA (reference sequence).

In its sample, this clonotype was seen a few times. The V call is TRBV9, the J call TRBJ1-2; D call uncertain. V lost 7 bases, J lost 8 bases, and 12 bases lay in between. There are 11 residues in the CDR3. Germline CDR1 and CDR2: SGDLS and YYNGEE. This chain's CDR3 is CASWSRKGYTF. CDR3 in DNA: TGTGCCAGCTGGAGCCGTAAAGGCTACACCTTC.

The rearrangement uses TRBV7-3 and TRBJ2-2; perhaps D is TRBD1 or TRBD2 (5 bases each). CDR3 length: 18 residues. Trimming pared 2 bases from V and 0 bases from J, leaving 16 bases between. Germline CDR1 is SGHTA and CDR2 is FQGTGA. The CDR3 loop is CASSLGRPGLTNTGELFF. The CDR3, as DNA: TGTGCCAGCAGCTTAGGCCGACCGGGGCTGACGAACACCGGGGAGCTGTTTTTT. Full variable domain (remainder filled in from reference TRBV7-3 and TRBJ2-2): GAGVSQTPSNKVTEKGKYVELRCDPISGHTALYWYRQSLGQGPEFLIYFQGTGAADDSGLPNDRFFAVRPEGSVSTLKIQRTERGDSAVYLCASSLGRPGLTNTGELFFGEGSRLTVL.

This clonotype was found many times. The chain links TRBV7-2 to TRBJ2-1; 13 bases agree with TRBD2. Germline assignment: CDR1 SGHTA and CDR2 FQGNSA. This CDR3 has 15 residues. The ends lost 1 base at V and 7 bases at J; junction bases unmatched: 1. The CDR3 sequence: CASSLGGLAGNEQFF. The CDR3 bases are TGTGCCAGCAGCTTAGGGGGACTAGCGGGGAATGAGCAGTTCTTC.

About this clonotype: A much larger clone differs by one base, so this may be a read error. V and J are TRBV11-2 and TRBJ1-1; the D gene is possibly TRBD1 (5 bases). Germline V gene sequence: CDR1 SGHAT, CDR2 FQNNGV. The CDR3 consists of 15 residues. CDR3 amino acids: CASTHRGTMNAEAFF. The CDR3 DNA reads TGTGCCAGCACCCATAGGGGAACGATGAACGCTGAAGCTTTCTTT.

In its sample, this clonotype was seen a few times. This chain links TRBV10-2 with TRBJ1-2; TRBD1 might be the D (5 bases). Germline assignment: CDR1 WSHSY and CDR2 SAAADI. CDR3 size: 13 residues. Between the trimmed V and J ends, which lost 7 bases and 0 bases, there was a span of 9 bases. The CDR3 loop is CASKKDTNYGYTF. DNA for the CDR3: TGCGCCAGCAAAAAGGACACTAACTATGGCTACACCTTC.

This clonotype was counted ten times or more. This chain joins TRBV7-2 and TRBJ2-2; 11 positions agree with TRBD2. Germline CDR1 reads SGHTA; CDR2 reads FQGNSA. With V trimmed by 5 bases and J by 1 base, 6 bases remained unmatched. The CDR3 sequence is 17 residues long. The CDR3 here is CASSERLAGMNTGELFF. For the CDR3, the DNA is TGTGCCAGCAGCGAAAGACTAGCGGGGATGAACACCGGGGAGCTGTTTTTT.

This clonotype was seen many times. The rearrangement joins TRBV28 to TRBJ2-2, with 9 bases identical to TRBD2. V lost 3 bases, J lost 7 bases, and 9 bases stayed unmatched. CDR1 and CDR2 (germline): MDHEN, SYDVKM. The CDR3 has 16 amino acids. CDR3 residues: CASSLGSGSKGGELFF. The CDR3 coding sequence is TGTGCCAGCAGTTTGGGTAGCGGGAGCAAGGGCGGGGAGCTGTTTTTT.

This clonotype was found a few times. The V and J genes are TRBV12-3 or TRBV12-4 and TRBJ2-3; tentative D call: TRBD1 (6 bases). Trimming left V 5 bases short and J 0 bases short, with 12 bases between. The CDR3 contains 15 residues. CDR3 DNA: TGTGCCAGCAGTCGGACAGTGCTTAGCACAGATACGCAGTATTTT. Residues: CASSRTVLSTDTQYF.

The V call is TRBV29-1, the J call TRBJ2-7, with a weak D call TRBD1 (5 bases). CDR3 length equals 14 residues. Per the germline V gene, CDR1 is SQVTM and CDR2 is ANQGSEA. V dropped 3 bases and J dropped 0 bases, with 12 bases sitting between them. The CDR3 sequence is CSVDDRPASYEQYF. The CDR3 bases are TGCAGCGTTGACGACAGACCCGCCTCCTACGAGCAGTACTTC.

This clonotype was seen at least ten times. The chain links TRBV7-2 to TRBJ2-2; D is perhaps TRBD2 (5 bases). The CDR3 totals 13 residues. Trimming removed 5 bases at V and 5 bases at J, with 9 bases between. Germline assignment: CDR1 SGHTA and CDR2 FQGNSA. DNA of the CDR3: TGTGCCAGCAGCGTTCGGAGGACCGGGGAGCTGTTTTTT. It yields the protein CASSVRRTGELFF.

The table lists this clonotype with a few counts. The chain recombines TRBV12-3 or TRBV12-4 with TRBJ2-7; D might be TRBD2 (6 bases). The germline V and J ends were trimmed by 3 bases and 6 bases, with 9 bases remaining between them. The CDR3 is 12 residues long. Written as DNA, the CDR3 is TGTGCCAGCAGTTTGACTAGGGCCGAGCAGTACTTC. This sequence encodes CASSLTRAEQYF.

The gene calls are TRBV20-1 and TRBJ2-7; unclear D gene. The CDR3 extends over 11 amino acids. Germline values: CDR1 DFQATT, CDR2 SNEGSKA (reference sequence). V lost 3 bases, J lost 3 bases, and 6 bases lay in between. The CDR3 coding sequence is TGCAGTGCTAGGCTTGGCTACGAGCAGTACTTC. Translated: CSARLGYEQYF.

The CDR3 DNA is TGCAGCGTGCGAGCCGAGTGGGACACCGGGGAGCTGTTTTTT. Its protein product is CSVRAEWDTGELFF. The V call is TRBV29-1, the J call TRBJ2-2; D gene unclear. Looked up from germline, CDR1 is SQVTM and CDR2 is ANQGSEA. The CDR3 is made up of 14 amino acids. V shed 6 bases and J shed 3 bases, with 14 bases lying between them.

The rearrangement joins TRBV5-6 to TRBJ2-5, with 9 bases aligning to TRBD2. The CDR3 is made up of 16 amino acids. CDR1 is SGHDT and CDR2 is YYEEEE in the germline V gene. V dropped 0 bases and J dropped 5; count of bases not matched to a gene: 8. As DNA, the CDR3 is TGTGCCAGCAGCTTGGCCGTTAGCGGGAGTCGGGAGACCCAGTACTTC. This gives the protein CASSLAVSGSRETQYF.

This clonotype was seen many times. The J gene is TRBJ2-7, the V gene TRBV12-3 or TRBV12-4; 9 bases are shared with TRBD1. V shed 5 bases, J shed 1 base, and the junction held 9 bases outside the gene matches. This CDR3 region has 16 residues. The CDR3, as DNA: TGTGCCAGCAGTGCCGGACAGGGGACTTTGTCCTACGAGCAGTACTTC. Translated, it gives CASSAGQGTLSYEQYF.

In its sample, this clonotype was seen many times. CDR3 residues: CASSSGVLRGTEAFF. The CDR3 DNA sequence: TGTGCCAGCAGCTCCGGGGTTCTGAGGGGCACTGAAGCTTTCTTT. The rearrangement uses TRBV7-3 and TRBJ1-1; possibly TRBD1 for D (5 bases). Germline lookup yields CDR1 SGHTA and CDR2 FQGTGA. V was trimmed by 4 bases and J by 4 bases, leaving 16 bases between them. This CDR3 is built from 15 residues.

This clonotype was detected many times. The CDR3 region is CASTPGSQGNGYTF. The CDR3 coding sequence is TGTGCCAGCACCCCGGGGTCCCAGGGGAATGGCTACACCTTC. The chain joins TRBV7-6 to TRBJ1-2; TRBD1 is a possible D gene (6 bases). The germline V gene encodes CDR1 SGHVS and CDR2 FNYEAQ. This CDR3 has 14 amino acids. Trimming left V 7 bases short and J 6 bases short, with 18 bases between.

The rearrangement uses TRBV11-2 and TRBJ2-7; no firm D call. This CDR3 spans 13 amino acids. The V end lost 0 bases, the J end lost 6 bases, and 9 bases lay between the germline ends. The germline V gene has CDR1 SGHAT and CDR2 FQNNGV. The CDR3 loop reads CASSLDSGGEQYF. CDR3 nucleotide sequence: TGTGCCAGCAGCTTAGATTCGGGTGGCGAGCAGTACTTC.

There are many counts of this clonotype. The rearrangement uses TRBV29-1 and TRBJ1-2; D perhaps matches TRBD1 (6 bases). Germline assignment: CDR1 SQVTM and CDR2 ANQGSEA. CDR3 length: 13 amino acids. V lost 1 base and J lost 0, with 6 bases in between. CDR3 sequence: CSVEAGANYGYTF. The DNA of the CDR3 is TGCAGCGTTGAAGCAGGGGCTAACTATGGCTACACCTTC.

This clonotype was detected ten times or more. The CDR3 nucleotides are TGTGCCAGCAGCCGACTAGCGGGAGGATCCAAAAACATTCAGTACTTC. Amino acids: CASSRLAGGSKNIQYF. The rearrangement uses TRBV6-2 or TRBV6-3 and TRBJ2-4; 13 bases match TRBD2. Germline CDR1 MNHEY, CDR2 SVGEGT. Unmatched junction bases numbered 4, after V lost 6 bases and J lost 2 bases. The CDR3 is made up of 16 amino acids.